The clone carrying this T cell receptor beta chain was picked up one time. Its antigen remains unknown. The CDR3 has 15 amino acids. Germline CDR1 is LNHDA and CDR2 is SQIVND (reference sequence). V was shortened by 3 bases and J by 5 bases, with 16 bases between the two germline ends. The donors were members of the validation cohort comprising over a hundred subjects, separate from the roughly 700-subject first cohort. The data were taken from a study of cytomegalovirus exposure and HLA in healthy donors. For the study at large: The roughly 120 validation repertoires, a later analysis reported, used the same platform as the roughly 660 repertoires from the first cohort.

Broader study findings: Clusters of TCRs from the first cohort tended to co-occur in the 110 or so validation repertoires (as a later analysis found).

Only in-frame clones appear in the TCRdb table, and some are missing; sequencing was by immunoSEQ multiplex PCR. The table shows approximately 280,000 clones, with over 75% occurring only once. The gene calls are TRBV19 and TRBJ2-5; D perhaps matches TRBD1 (6 bases). This TCR was recovered from a woman under 30 in good health and CMV-seronegative. Sequenced input: PBMCs. CDR3 nucleotide sequence: TGTGCCAGTAGTATTGGTGAGAAAAGGGGGGAGACCCAGTACTTC. Protein product: CASSIGEKRGETQYF.